This T cell receptor beta chain comes out of a study of cytomegalovirus exposure and HLA in healthy donors (TCRdb year 2017). About the study as a whole: An earlier analysis of under 600 of the donors reported 250 to 350 Gb of sequence data and some 120 million unique TCR beta sequences from approximately 180 million T cells. Around 320 gigabases of sequencing data and some 85 million unique TCR sequences were included in an early release covering around 650 HLA-typed donors. All discovery cohort repertoires had been generated using a single sequencing platform. Rather than drawing on any new phenotypic data, the later analysis identified candidate immune exposures from TCR beta sequences and the way those sequences occurred across donors. On average, roughly 250,000 unique TCR beta nucleotide sequences were sequenced per donor among several hundred genotyped donors of the cohort, with roughly 18% of those sequences being non-productive. The T cell repertoires of 700 or so subjects were profiled by immunosequencing and related to cytomegalovirus serostatus. Among the roughly 400 genotyped donors, around 81% belonged to the genetic ancestry cluster associated with self-reported Caucasian donors. The number of typed donors differed by locus: about 620-630 for A, B, C, DRB1 and DQB1; 522 for DQA1; 600 to 610 for DPA1; and 400 to 480 for DPB1. Because of strong linkage in the cohort, five DR-DQ haplotypes were treated as single units for association and clustering. In a later analysis, previously published TCR beta repertoires from fewer than 750 donors were re-analyzed and high-resolution HLA genotyping was added so that TCR occurrence patterns could be studied. To predict cytomegalovirus infection status, the study brought together high-throughput TCR immunosequencing, statistical association of individual TCRs with disease status, and machine learning. Donor age, sex, ethnicity and CMV serostatus were collected together with the repertoire data. The study aimed to test whether cataloging public T cell receptors could reveal signatures of past pathogen exposure. Genome-wide SNP genotypes for about 55% of the 666 donors were used in a later genetic analysis, which treated that subset as a discovery cohort. A separate validation cohort of 100 to 150 different subjects was used in addition to the roughly 670-subject first cohort. HLA typing included class I and class II loci at four-digit resolution. To decide whether each TCR beta V gene segment behaved as functional or pseudogenic, an earlier analysis of 587 of the donors relied on high-throughput TCR beta sequencing.

The cohort consisted of 670 or so healthy bone marrow donors. At the time of sampling, all cohort members were nominally healthy, though unrecorded immune exposures were likely present. The donor was CMV seropositive and belonged to the group of 250 to 350 seropositive cohort members. A peripheral blood sample was collected from each donor, and TCR beta sequencing was performed on peripheral blood mononuclear cells. Genomic DNA extraction from the blood cell samples was performed with the Qiagen DNeasy Blood Extraction Kit. What the study reported, not specific to this receptor: Sequencing depth was assumed to be roughly uniform across donors in the presence/absence analyses, though that assumption may not hold. In a later analysis, the rate of TCR association differed among HLA loci, with DRB1 alleles having the most associated TCRs and HLA-C alleles having the fewest. A later genetic analysis reported fewer N-insertions in productive TCRs among donors in an Asian-associated ancestry cluster than the approximately 670-donor mean. When HLA alleles, especially DR and DQ, strongly co-occurred, attributing TCR associations to individual alleles was difficult. In a later analysis, several top co-occurrence clusters were reported to appear linked to parvovirus B19, influenza, CMV and Epstein-Barr virus. A later analysis associated about 17,000 TCR beta sequences with specific HLA alleles at a false discovery rate of 0.05. A further reported finding was that TCR beta sequences accurately predicted the HLA-A and HLA-B alleles for most subjects in the first cohort. In an earlier analysis of more than 450 of the donors, most TCR beta V segments were observed in productive rearrangements about 87% or about 30% of the time, broadly matching IMGT annotations. Because counts were too low, about 18 rarely observed V segments, including chromosome 9 orphons, were left out of the earlier analysis of 500 to 750 of the donors. Linkage disequilibrium might explain the correlated functional status among segregating V segments, but an unknown experimental factor could not be excluded. According to the authors, the approach could potentially be generalized to other disease states and immunological phenotypes. CMV serostatus was the only immune exposure information available for the cohort. A total of fewer than 200 TCR beta chains were listed by the study as associated with cytomegalovirus. According to a later analysis, most CMV-associated TCR beta chains appeared to be HLA-restricted, and the HLA associations seemed to be driven largely by CMV exposure. HLA typing was unavailable for some donors at each locus, so association tests used only the typed subset. In a later analysis, HLA-associated TCR beta chains were found to be more clonally expanded and to have lower generation probabilities than equally common non-associated chains. The classifier was reported to diagnose cytomegalovirus status with high specificity and sensitivity in both the original cohort and the validation cohort. A few of the identified cytomegalovirus-associated TCR beta chains were confirmed in vitro to be specific for cytomegalovirus antigens. This cohort had only TCR beta chains sequenced, and the lack of alpha or paired-chain data limited which features could be detected. The 87-base-pair reads could not distinguish some IMGT-functional V segments, including TRBV6-2 and TRBV6-3, so those segments were excluded. Most TCR sequences were seen in very few donors, while some public TCRs were found in many individuals. A cluster of highly shared sequence variants was judged likely to represent a technical artifact of the sequencing pipeline. An association between a missense DCLRE1C variant and V-gene and J-gene trimming of TCR beta chains was found in a later genetic analysis and replicated in an independent cohort.

A word on this clone: Its antigen is not yet known. Nothing much larger sits one base from this clone, and base qualities are not available.

The library was prepared using the immunoSEQ multiplex PCR assay. A mixture of 60 forward primers for TCR Vbeta segments and 13 reverse primers for TCR Jbeta segments was used in the multiplex PCR. The CDR3 region of rearranged TCR beta genes was amplified from genomic DNA by a multiplex PCR assay. Amplified TCR beta libraries were sequenced as 87-base-pair reads on the Illumina HiSeq System. The original methods were these. A later analysis tallied 75 million to 85 million unique TCR beta chains across the 650 to 750 repertoires, and 10 million to 11 million of those chains were shared by two or more donors. A nearest-neighbor algorithm error-corrected the raw reads and collapsed the reads into unique sequences, merging closely related sequences to remove PCR and sequencing errors. V, D and J gene segments were assigned by aligning CDR3 sequences to IMGT reference sequences. Each retained sequence needed at least a six-nucleotide match to both a V gene segment and a J gene segment. Rearrangements were called productive when the CDR3 lacked stop codons and stayed in frame with V and J; all others were non-productive. CDR3 was defined by IMGT convention, running from the second conserved V-encoded cysteine to the conserved J-encoded phenylalanine. Sequences without an unambiguous match to a single V gene segment were excluded from the earlier analysis of about 600 of the donors. An earlier analysis of 500 to 600 of the donors classified V segments as functional when productive rearrangements were above 56.7% and as segregating when the standard deviation between donors was above 5%. A statistical classification framework was built for diagnosing cytomegalovirus status from the catalog of TCR beta chain sequences. V and J gene assignment, in a later analysis, came from comparing TCR nucleotide sequences with IMGT/GENE-DB human TR gene sequences. Using the TCRdist pipeline, a later analysis assigned CDR3 sequences along with most-parsimonious VDJ recombination scenarios. In a later analysis, each TCR beta chain was defined by its CDR3 amino acid sequence together with its V-gene family, and reads without a unique V-gene family were excluded. As a way to deal with suspected cross-contamination and a sequencing artifact, a later analysis dropped approximately 590 nucleotide sequences that were highly shared and had low generation probability. In a later analysis, a clonal expansion index was calculated for each public chain from normalized within-repertoire ranks of inferred template counts. Generation probabilities in a later analysis came from a VDJ recombination model fitted to out-of-frame rearrangements, and those results were checked against IGoR. Hypergeometric tests were used in a later analysis to score TCR-TCR, TCR-HLA and TCR-CMV co-occurrence, with a repertoire-size bias correction applied to the TCR pairs. To estimate false discovery rates, a later analysis permuted the HLA or CMV assignments 20 times. In a later analysis, co-occurring TCRs were grouped using DBSCAN, with TCRdist sequence similarity added in when clustering inside HLA-allele-positive subsets. For co-occurrence clustering, repertoires with fewer than 30,000 or more than 120,000 public chains were excluded, along with a handful of repertoires with anomalous nucleotide sharing. Here the immuneACCESS table is served through TCRdb, limited to in-frame sequences with V and J called. Missing clones are a known gap in these copies; in checked studies unresolved V genes cover under half, and the rest lacks a known reason. V and J calls and clone size are as listed in that table; D and trimming were resolved from the DNA. The sample data list some 180,000 clones, and around 80% of these were observed just once. 2% to 2.5% of the sample is in the top ten clones.

Trimming takes 8 bases off V and 4 bases off J; junction bases not matched to a gene: 11. CDR1 is given as SNHLY and CDR2 as FYNNEI, both from the germline V gene. Taken from cysteine to phenylalanine, the CDR3 has 15 residues. CDR3 DNA is the only sequence kept; it has 45 bases, read in frame from the first base. The V and J genes are TRBV2 and TRBJ2-3, and TRBD2 aligns with 8 junction nucleotides. Sequencing was performed on PBMCs. The sequence was obtained from a woman under 40 in good health and CMV-seropositive. The CDR3 reads CASGRVAGRADTQYF. The nucleotides read TGTGCCAGCGGCAGAGTAGCGGGGAGAGCAGATACGCAGTATTTT. The full variable domain, completed from the reference TRBV2 and TRBJ2-3 proteins outside the CDR3, reads EPEVTQTPSHQVTQMGQEVILRCVPISNHLYFYWYRQILGQKVEFLVSFYNNEISEKSEIFDDQFSVERPDGSNFTLKIRSTKLEDSAMYFCASGRVAGRADTQYFGPGTRLTVL.